These 16 T cell receptor beta chains were all obtained from the same sample, sequenced in a study of T cells in Graves' hyperthyroidism and ophthalmopathy. Amplification of TCR beta CDR3 regions used RNA as the template. The study used the HTBI primer set for a first-round RT-PCR of the TCR CDR3. MiXCR, run by TCRdb on the multiplex PCR reads, gives a single entry per CDR3 protein. The repertoire includes about 200,000 distinct CDR3 sequences, roughly a sixth of them detected once, and roughly 55% sits in the top ten. The sample was blood. These receptors all stem from a woman in her forties or fifties with Graves' hyperthyroidism.

The chain carries TRBV19 and TRBJ1-1, with D tentatively TRBD1 (6 bases). The V and J ends lost 7 bases and 2 bases respectively, with 20 bases between them. CDR1 is LNHDA, CDR2 SQIVND, per germline (reference sequence). The CDR3 covers 16 residues. CDR3 bases: TGTGCCAGTACCTTCCCCCGGGACAACCTAAACACTGAAGCTTTCTTT. As protein: CASTFPRDNLNTEAFF.

This clonotype was found many times. J is TRBJ2-3 and V is TRBV5-5; a weak D match, TRBD2 (5 bases). The V gene lost 4 bases and the J gene lost 2 bases, with 17 bases spanning the gap. CDR3 length: 16 residues. Germline CDR1 SGHKS, CDR2 YYEKEE (reference sequence). The CDR3 here is CASSGGVLSFTDTQYF. Here the CDR3 DNA reads TGTGCCAGCAGCGGAGGTGTCCTAAGCTTCACAGATACGCAGTATTTT. Drawing the rest from reference TRBV5-5 and TRBJ2-3, the complete variable domain is DAGVTQSPTHLIKTRGQQVTLRCSPISGHKSVSWYQQVLGQGPQFIFQYYEKEERGRGNFPDRFSARQFPNYSSELNVNALLLGDSALYLCASSGGVLSFTDTQYFGPGTRLTVL.

Comment on this clonotype: A junction end diverges from the germline sequence, so it may reflect a read error. V and J are TRBV11-2 and TRBJ2-5; the D gene could be TRBD1 or TRBD2 (5 bases each). The CDR3 contains 14 residues. Germline V gives CDR1 SGHAT, CDR2 FQNNGV. CDR3 region: CASSFGTYQETQYF. In nucleotides, the CDR3 is TGCGCCAGCAGCTTCGGGACCTACCAAGAGACCCAGTACTTC. Full variable domain (remainder filled in from reference TRBV11-2 and TRBJ2-5): EAGVAQSPRYKIIEKRQSVAFWCNPISGHATLYWYQQILGQGPKLLIQFQNNGVVDDSQLPKDRFSAERLKGVDSTLKIQPAKLEDSAVYLCASSFGTYQETQYFGPGTRLLVL.

The V call is TRBV7-9, the J call TRBJ1-2, with a weak D call TRBD1 (6 bases). The germline CDR1 and CDR2 sequences are SEHNR and FQNEAQ (reference sequence). The CDR3 is made up of 14 amino acids. V was trimmed by 1 base and J by 5 bases, leaving 11 bases between them. Here the CDR3 reads CASSLGGADYGYTF. The CDR3 coding sequence is TGTGCCAGCAGCTTAGGGGGGGCAGATTATGGCTACACCTTC.

This clonotype was picked up many times. This chain uses TRBV6-5 with TRBJ2-7, with 10 bases lining up with TRBD2. The CDR3 has 16 residues. Germline trimming cut 2 bases from V and 5 bases from J; bases unmatched to any gene: 9. The germline CDR1 and CDR2 sequences are MNHEY and SVGAGI. The CDR3 bases are TGTGCCAGCAGTTACGGTTTAGTAGCGGGAGGCGACGAGCAGTACTTC. Amino acids: CASSYGLVAGGDEQYF.

The chain has TRBV9 and TRBJ1-5, with D possibly TRBD1 on 5 matching bases. The CDR3 extends over 14 amino acids. Germline loops: CDR1 SGDLS, CDR2 YYNGEE. V was trimmed by 0 bases and J by 7 bases, leaving 11 bases between them. Written as DNA, the CDR3 is TGTGCCAGCAGCGTAGAGGACACGAGACAGCCCCAGCATTTT. Translating gives CASSVEDTRQPQHF.

In its sample, this clonotype was seen a few times. The V gene is TRBV7-3, the J gene TRBJ2-1; D gene uncertain. Trimming cost V 2 bases and J 3 bases, with 5 bases left between them. CDR3 length: 13 residues. CDR1 and CDR2 from the germline V gene are SGHTA and FQGTGA. In DNA form, the CDR3 reads TGTGCCAGCAGCTTACCCCACTACAATGAGCAGTTCTTC. Encoded protein: CASSLPHYNEQFF.

This clonotype was recorded many times. The chain employs TRBV20-1 and TRBJ2-7; tentatively, D is TRBD2 (6 bases). Trimming took 3 bases from V and 2 from J, leaving 11 bases between them. Germline loops: CDR1 DFQATT, CDR2 SNEGSKA (reference sequence). This CDR3 region has 13 residues. The CDR3 region has the DNA TGCAGTGCTAGCTTGGGACTGACCTACGAGCAGTACTTC. Amino acids: CSASLGLTYEQYF.

Here the CDR3 reads CASIRVQISYEQYF. Here the CDR3 DNA reads TGTGCCAGCATTCGGGTCCAGATCTCCTACGAGCAGTACTTC. The chain carries TRBV25-1 and TRBJ2-7; D gene uncertain. The V end lost 7 bases, the J end lost 0 bases, and 13 bases lay between the germline ends. The germline V gene encodes CDR1 MGHDK and CDR2 SYGVNS. This CDR3 contains 14 residues.

The J gene is TRBJ1-5, the V gene TRBV7-2; D is perhaps TRBD1 (5 bases). The germline CDR1 and CDR2 sequences are SGHTA and FQGNSA. CDR3 length: 15 amino acids. V was cut by 1 base and J by 2 bases, with 9 bases left in between. For the CDR3, the DNA is TGTGCCAGCAGCTTAGTAGGGGCTGGCAATCAGCCCCAGCATTTT. Translation: CASSLVGAGNQPQHF.

This clonotype came up many times. The rearrangement uses TRBV12-3 or TRBV12-4 and TRBJ1-5, with TRBD1 as a possible D gene (6 bases). Trimming left V 4 bases short and J 1 base short, with 17 bases between. This CDR3 is 17 amino acids long. CDR3 region: CASSSLGHIISNQPQHF. The CDR3 nucleotides read TGTGCCAGCAGTTCCCTGGGACACATCATAAGCAATCAGCCCCAGCATTTT.

As to this clonotype: Its ends do not fully match the called genes, so a read error is possible. The chain links TRBV7-9 to TRBJ2-7; D not certain. The CDR3 extends over 17 amino acids. In germline, CDR1 is SEHNR, CDR2 FQNEAQ (reference sequence). In nucleotides, the CDR3 is TGCGCCAGCAGCCGGACGGCAGTCAACCTGGACGGGTACGAGCAGTACTTC. As protein: CASSRTAVNLDGYEQYF.

The chain couples TRBV28 to TRBJ2-7, with a possible D match to TRBD1 (5 bases). The V end lost 3 bases, the J end lost 0 bases, and 12 bases lay between the germline ends. There are 15 residues in the CDR3. Germline V CDR1 and CDR2: MDHEN, SYDVKM. DNA of the CDR3: TGTGCCAGCAGTTTGGCAGGGTATAGCTCCTACGAGCAGTACTTC. Translation: CASSLAGYSSYEQYF. The whole variable domain, remainder taken from reference TRBV28 and TRBJ2-7, is DVKVTQSSRYLVKRTGEKVFLECVQDMDHENMFWYRQDPGLGLRLIYFSYDVKMKEKGDIPEGYSVSREKKERFSLILESASTNQTSMYLCASSLAGYSSYEQYFGPGTRLTVT.

This clonotype was recorded at least ten times. This chain connects TRBV7-9 to TRBJ2-3; D might be TRBD2 (5 bases). Germline CDR1 and CDR2: SEHNR and FQNEAQ (reference sequence). Trimming shortened V by 1 base and J by 0 bases, and 11 bases separated the two germline ends. This CDR3 is built from 16 residues. The CDR3 DNA reads TGTGCCAGCAGCTTAGGGACTTTCCCTAGCACAGATACGCAGTATTTT. Its translation: CASSLGTFPSTDTQYF. Full variable domain (rest looked up from reference TRBV7-9 and TRBJ2-3): DTGVSQNPRHKITKRGQNVTFRCDPISEHNRLYWYRQTLGQGPEFLTYFQNEAQLEKSRLLSDRFSAERPKGSFSTLEIQRTEQGDSAMYLCASSLGTFPSTDTQYFGPGTRLTVL.

This clonotype was found many times. The chain recombines TRBV30 with TRBJ1-1, with D possibly TRBD1 on 5 matching bases. CDR1 is GTSNPN and CDR2 is SVGIG in the germline V gene (reference sequence). Trimming removed 7 bases at V and 1 base at J, with 16 bases between. This CDR3 is 14 amino acids long. CDR3 loop: CAYSTGTGNTEAFF. For the CDR3, the DNA is TGTGCCTATTCGACCGGGACGGGGAACACTGAAGCTTTCTTT.

This chain joins TRBV7-6 and TRBJ2-1; TRBD1 might be the D (8 bases). The CDR3 covers 17 residues. With 6 bases removed from V and 7 bases from J, the gap between germline ends came to 25 bases. Germline lookup yields CDR1 SGHVS and CDR2 FNYEAQ. This CDR3 reads CASSRTLTGGDRNEQFF. CDR3 nucleotides: TGTGCCAGCAGTCGAACACTAACAGGGGGGGATCGGAATGAGCAGTTCTTC.